This note documents a single T cell receptor beta chain sequence. Its antigen is unknown. No qualities accompany the bases; no much larger clone lies one base away. CDR1 and CDR2, looked up from the germline V gene (reference sequence), are LNHDA and SQIVND. Germline trimming: 7 bases from V, 6 bases from J; junction bases outside gene matches: 11. The CDR3 goes from the cysteine to the phenylalanine over 15 residues. Only the CDR3 portion is preserved as DNA: 45 bases, with reading frame beginning at the first base. Patients with autoimmune disease history or receiving systemic immunosuppression were excluded from the trial. Peripheral blood for TCR sequencing was collected from all dose cohorts at baseline, on cycle 4 day 1, and on cycle 7 day 1. Samples were obtained from an open-label, multicenter, first-in-human phase I dose-escalation trial of ivuxolimab. Adults with locally advanced or metastatic head and neck squamous cell, hepatocellular, melanoma or renal cell carcinoma were enrolled in the trial. Before TCR sequencing, CD4+ T cells and CD8+ T cells from peripheral blood were sorted into separate populations.

Genomic DNA was extracted from sorted cells for sequencing of the TCRbeta CDR3 region. The immunoSEQ Assay was used to sequence the TCRbeta CDR3 regions. Drawn from immuneACCESS, this table holds only the in-frame rearrangements with V and J called that TCRdb kept. Clones are partly lost; checked studies trace under half to an unresolved V gene and leave the rest unexplained. In all, the sample holds about 74,000 clones, and roughly 83% of those were seen once. Together, the top ten hold less than 8% of the sample. The source of the sample is a study of OX40 agonist ivuxolimab in advanced cancers. About the full investigation: The costimulatory receptor OX40 (CD134) was targeted by ivuxolimab, a fully human IgG2 agonistic monoclonal antibody. Intravenous ivuxolimab was administered to patients every 2 weeks at six dose levels: 0.01, 0.1, 0.3, 1.5, 3 and 10 mg/kg. Of the roughly 52 dose-escalation patients, hepatocellular carcinoma was present in about 20, melanoma in approximately 15, renal cell carcinoma in 9 and head and neck cancer in 9. A male proportion of 75% to 85% and a mean age of about 60 years, ranging from 23 to 79, were recorded for the dose-escalation cohort. Prior anti-PD-1, anti-PD-L1 or anti-CTLA-4 therapy was permitted, and checkpoint inhibitors had been received by about 36% of dose-escalation patients. Partial responses were achieved by three dose-escalation patients, of whom one had hepatocellular carcinoma and two had cutaneous melanoma. Peripheral TCRbeta sequencing aimed to test whether ivuxolimab altered TCR sequence diversity and caused clonal T-cell expansion. The paper covers the monotherapy dose-escalation part of the phase I ivuxolimab trial, which included N ≈ 52 patients.

General study outcomes and caveats: Which antigens the clonally expanded peripheral T cells were specific for was not determined. On average, CD8+ T cells showed more expanded clones than CD4+ T cells after ivuxolimab. Partial responders in the 0.1-3.0 mg/kg groups had among the lowest normalized peripheral clonal expansion, especially among CD8+ T cells. At doses of 0.1 to 3.0 mg/kg, clonal expansion of both CD4+ and CD8+ T cells in blood was seen between baseline and week 6. Low levels of normalized T-cell clonal expansion were also seen in some patients who did not respond.

This clonotype was sampled from an adult with an advanced solid tumor such as melanoma, head and neck, liver or kidney cancer. This chain joins TRBV19 to TRBJ2-1, with TRBD2 matching 8 junction bases. Source: CD4+ or CD8+ T cells sorted from blood, taken in a trial of the OX40 agonist ivuxolimab. CDR3 region: CASTLMSGGFNEQFF. In nucleotides, the sequence is TGTGCCAGTACCCTCATGAGCGGGGGATTCAATGAGCAGTTCTTC. With the rest looked up from the reference TRBV19 and TRBJ2-1 genes rather than sequenced, the full variable domain is DGGITQSPKYLFRKEGQNVTLSCEQNLNHDAMYWYRQDPGQGLRLIYYSQIVNDFQKGDIAEGYSVSREKKESFPLTVTSAQKNPTAFYLCASTLMSGGFNEQFFGPGTRLTVL.